A selection of T cell receptor beta chains follows, all from one sample in a study of T cells in Graves' hyperthyroidism and ophthalmopathy. TCRdb called the multiplex PCR reads again in MiXCR, with one record for every CDR3 protein. The sample lists about 330,000 distinct CDR3 sequences, roughly an eighth seen once, with 34% in the top ten. Sequenced: blood. The receptors originated from a woman in her thirties or forties with Graves' ophthalmopathy. CDR3s include the opening cysteine and the closing phenylalanine or tryptophan. The D gene is left open where the match is weak.

J gene	CDR3 length	D gene	V gene	CDR3 protein
TRBJ2-1	14	-	TRBV7-6	CASSITTGYNEQFF
TRBJ2-7	13	TRBD1	TRBV11-2	CASSLPGTDKQYF
TRBJ1-1	15	-	TRBV7-2	CASSMRGGRGTEAFF
TRBJ1-1	17	-	TRBV5-8	CASSPSLGVQMNTEAFF
TRBJ2-5	17	-	TRBV11-2	CASSLGTGQEAGETQYF
TRBJ2-2	15	-	TRBV27	CASSFVGAHTGELFF
TRBJ1-1	13	TRBD1	TRBV19	CASTSGQDTEAFF
TRBJ2-7	17	TRBD1	TRBV6-1	CASSEVGRTGGIYEQYF
TRBJ1-2	12	-	TRBV18	CASSHGDYGYTF
TRBJ2-7	12	TRBD1	TRBV27	CASSFPGGEQYF
TRBJ2-1	15	TRBD1	TRBV18	CASSQGTGAINEQFF
TRBJ1-1	13	-	TRBV20-1	CSARERGPTEAFF
TRBJ1-5	17	-	TRBV19	CASTPTGWRASNQPQHF
TRBJ2-7	13	-	TRBV7-2	CASSSQQGYEQYF
TRBJ2-7	13	-	TRBV19	CASSKHSSYEQYF
TRBJ2-3	15	TRBD2	TRBV12-3/TRBV12-4	CASSLGGGSLDTQYF
TRBJ2-7	16	TRBD2	TRBV11-2	CASSLWGLAGVSEQYF
TRBJ2-1	11	-	TRBV30	CAWSVVGEQFF
TRBJ1-3	17	-	TRBV11-2	CASSSQLPGLPGNTIYF
TRBJ2-7	14	-	TRBV14	CASSQALMAYEQYF
TRBJ2-5	16	TRBD2	TRBV20-1	CSATWLAGGSQETQYF
TRBJ2-2	14	-	TRBV15	CAASGQAVSGELFF
TRBJ2-5	16	TRBD2	TRBV19	CATKAGGSGRSETQYF
TRBJ2-7	15	-	TRBV10-3	CAIRNPPQGTYEQYF